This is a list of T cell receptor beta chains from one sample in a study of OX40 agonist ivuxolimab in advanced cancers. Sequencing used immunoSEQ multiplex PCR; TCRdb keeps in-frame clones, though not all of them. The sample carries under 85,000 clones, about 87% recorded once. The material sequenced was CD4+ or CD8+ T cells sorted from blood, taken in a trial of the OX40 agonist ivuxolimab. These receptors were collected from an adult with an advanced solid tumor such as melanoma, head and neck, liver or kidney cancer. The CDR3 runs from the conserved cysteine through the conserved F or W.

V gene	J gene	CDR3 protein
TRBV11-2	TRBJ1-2	CASSATVSYGYTF
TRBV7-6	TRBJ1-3	CASSSQGTGAGNTIYF
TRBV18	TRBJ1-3	CASSPAAGAGNTIYF
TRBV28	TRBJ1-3	CASSSQGEGGNTIYF
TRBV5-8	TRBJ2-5	CASTSLQATGRETQYF
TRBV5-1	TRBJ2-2	CASRIVGSGELFF
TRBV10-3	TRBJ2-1	CAIQRQTSGGNEQFF
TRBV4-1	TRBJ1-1	CASSQGNTEAFF
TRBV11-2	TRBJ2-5	CASSLERGGETQYF
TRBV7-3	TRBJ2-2	CASSAGTSAGGELFF
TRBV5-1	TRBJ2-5	CASSLDKQETQYF
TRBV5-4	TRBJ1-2	CASSAGTVEYGYTF
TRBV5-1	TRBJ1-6	CASRLETGENSPLHF
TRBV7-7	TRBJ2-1	CASSLRSSSGGAGEQFF
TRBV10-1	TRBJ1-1	CASSRDRGNTEAFF
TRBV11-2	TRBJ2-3	CASSSPDTQYF
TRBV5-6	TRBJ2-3	CASSARLVETDTQYF
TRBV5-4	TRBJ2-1	CASSPMVDGVEQFF
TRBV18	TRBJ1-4	CASSPLPGATNEKLFF
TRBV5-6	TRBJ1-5	CASSLATGVSAREHF
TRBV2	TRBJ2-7	CASNPEGTQVEQYF
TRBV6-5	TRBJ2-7	CASSSPGGQVEYF
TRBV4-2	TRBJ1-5	CASSQDSTGQPQHF
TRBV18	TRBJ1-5	CASSSSGLGQGNNQPQHF
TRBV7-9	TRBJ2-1	CASSKLRENEQFF
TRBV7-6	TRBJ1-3	CASSLYRGTGNTIYF
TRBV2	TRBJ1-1	CASSGRVTEAFF
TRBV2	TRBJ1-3	CASSQFTNTIYF
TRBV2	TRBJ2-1	CASSEGRSEQFF
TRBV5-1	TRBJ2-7	CASSVEGRGAYEQYF
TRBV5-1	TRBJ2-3	CASSFLVRGGGEDTQYF
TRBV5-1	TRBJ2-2	CASSPDSGTTGELFF
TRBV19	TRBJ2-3	CASSIMRTSVSTDTQYF
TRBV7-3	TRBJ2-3	CASSLDPESTDTQYF
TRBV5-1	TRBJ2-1	CASSHGQGGDEQFF
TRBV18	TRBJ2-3	CASSPAGLAGGTDTQYF
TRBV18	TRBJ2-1	CASSPLVGQGNEQFF
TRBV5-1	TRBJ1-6	CASSLKGGVNSPLHF
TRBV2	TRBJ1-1	CASSEGDSGNTEAFF
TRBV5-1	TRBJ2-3	CASRVGTTDTQYF
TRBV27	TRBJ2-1	CASSSPFF
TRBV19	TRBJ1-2	CASSMLAYGYTF
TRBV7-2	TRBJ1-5	CASSSQGAQVQPQHF
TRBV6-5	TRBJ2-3	CASSYRPGDTQYF
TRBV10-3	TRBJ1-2	CAISAGGKNYGYTF
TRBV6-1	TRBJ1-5	CASSEAPTQPQHF